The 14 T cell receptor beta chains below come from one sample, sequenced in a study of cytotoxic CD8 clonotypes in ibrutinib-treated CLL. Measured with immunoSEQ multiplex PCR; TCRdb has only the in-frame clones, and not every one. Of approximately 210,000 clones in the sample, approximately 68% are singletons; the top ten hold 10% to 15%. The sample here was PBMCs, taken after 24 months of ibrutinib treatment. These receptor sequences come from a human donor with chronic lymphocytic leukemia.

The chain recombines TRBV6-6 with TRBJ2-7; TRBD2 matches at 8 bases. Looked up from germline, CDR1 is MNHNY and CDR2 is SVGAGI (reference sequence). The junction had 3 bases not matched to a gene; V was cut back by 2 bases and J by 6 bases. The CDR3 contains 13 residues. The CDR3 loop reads CASSYSSGTEQYF. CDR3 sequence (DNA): TGTGCCAGCAGTTACAGTAGCGGGACCGAGCAGTACTTC.

Here the CDR3 DNA reads TGTGCCAGCAGCTTAGCGGCGAACTACGAGCAGTACTTC. It encodes CASSLAANYEQYF. The V and J genes are TRBV7-9 and TRBJ2-7; no clear D. From germline, CDR1 is SEHNR and CDR2 FQNEAQ (reference sequence). V lost 0 bases to trimming and J lost 3 bases, with 6 bases between them. The CDR3 spans 13 residues.

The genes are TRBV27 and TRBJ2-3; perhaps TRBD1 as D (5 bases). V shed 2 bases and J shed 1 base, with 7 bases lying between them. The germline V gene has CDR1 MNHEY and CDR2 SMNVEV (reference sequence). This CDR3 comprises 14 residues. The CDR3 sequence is CASSLGARTDTQYF. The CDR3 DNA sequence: TGTGCCAGCAGTTTAGGGGCCCGCACAGATACGCAGTATTTT.

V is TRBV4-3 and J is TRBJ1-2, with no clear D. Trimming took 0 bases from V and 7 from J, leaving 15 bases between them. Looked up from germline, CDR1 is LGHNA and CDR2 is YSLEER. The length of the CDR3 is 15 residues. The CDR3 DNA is TGCGCCAGCAGCCAAGATATCTCCCCCCTGGGTGGCTACACCTTC. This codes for CASSQDISPLGGYTF.

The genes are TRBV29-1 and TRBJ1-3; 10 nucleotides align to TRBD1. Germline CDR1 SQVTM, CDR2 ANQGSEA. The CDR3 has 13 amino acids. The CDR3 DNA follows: TGCAGTGACAGGGGGCGAGGTGGAAACACCATATATTTT. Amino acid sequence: CSDRGRGGNTIYF.

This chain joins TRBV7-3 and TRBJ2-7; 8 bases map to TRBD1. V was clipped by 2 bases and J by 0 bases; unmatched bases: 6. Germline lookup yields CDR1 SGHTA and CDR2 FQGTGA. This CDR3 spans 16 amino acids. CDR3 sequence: CASSLQGAGSSYEQYF. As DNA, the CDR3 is TGTGCCAGCAGCTTACAGGGGGCAGGGAGCTCCTACGAGCAGTACTTC.

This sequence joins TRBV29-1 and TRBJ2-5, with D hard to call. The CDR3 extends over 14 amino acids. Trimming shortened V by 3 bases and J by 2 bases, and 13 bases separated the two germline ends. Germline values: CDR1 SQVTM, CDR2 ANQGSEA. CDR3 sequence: CSVDVPPGQETQYF. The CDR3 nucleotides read TGCAGCGTTGATGTACCCCCCGGGCAAGAGACCCAGTACTTC. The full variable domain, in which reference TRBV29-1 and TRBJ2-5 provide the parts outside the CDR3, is SAVISQKPSRDICQRGTSLTIQCQVDSQVTMMFWYRQQPGQSLTLIATANQGSEATYESGFVIDKFPISRPNLTFSTLTVSNMSPEDSSIYLCSVDVPPGQETQYFGPGTRLLVL.

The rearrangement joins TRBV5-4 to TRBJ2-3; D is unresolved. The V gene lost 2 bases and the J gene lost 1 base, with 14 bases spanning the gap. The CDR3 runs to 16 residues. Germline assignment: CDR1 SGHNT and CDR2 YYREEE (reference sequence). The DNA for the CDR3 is TGTGCCAGCAGCTTTGGCGGAGAGATAGGCACAGATACGCAGTATTTT. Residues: CASSFGGEIGTDTQYF.

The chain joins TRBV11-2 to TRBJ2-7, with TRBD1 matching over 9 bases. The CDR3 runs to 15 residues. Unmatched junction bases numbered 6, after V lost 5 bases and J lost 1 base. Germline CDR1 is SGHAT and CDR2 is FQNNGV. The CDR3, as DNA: TGTGCCAGCAGCCTGGGACAGGGCCGTTCCTACGAGCAGTACTTC. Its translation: CASSLGQGRSYEQYF.

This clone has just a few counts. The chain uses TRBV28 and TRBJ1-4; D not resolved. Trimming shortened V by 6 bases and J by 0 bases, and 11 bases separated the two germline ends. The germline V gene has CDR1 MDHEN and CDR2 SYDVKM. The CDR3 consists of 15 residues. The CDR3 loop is CASSLLRPTNEKLFF. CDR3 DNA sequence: TGTGCCAGCAGCTTGCTACGGCCAACTAATGAAAAACTGTTTTTT. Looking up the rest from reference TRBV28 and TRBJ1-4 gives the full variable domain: DVKVTQSSRYLVKRTGEKVFLECVQDMDHENMFWYRQDPGLGLRLIYFSYDVKMKEKGDIPEGYSVSREKKERFSLILESASTNQTSMYLCASSLLRPTNEKLFFGSGTQLSVL.

The CDR3 region is CASSRFLAGQNTGELFF. CDR3 sequence (DNA): TGCGCCAGCAGTCGATTCCTAGCGGGGCAAAACACCGGGGAGCTGTTTTTT. The V and J genes are TRBV4-3 and TRBJ2-2; 9 bases align to TRBD2. CDR1 is LGHNA, CDR2 YSLEER, per germline. The CDR3 spans 17 residues. After removal of 6 bases from V and 2 bases from J, the junction contained 10 bases not matched to a gene.

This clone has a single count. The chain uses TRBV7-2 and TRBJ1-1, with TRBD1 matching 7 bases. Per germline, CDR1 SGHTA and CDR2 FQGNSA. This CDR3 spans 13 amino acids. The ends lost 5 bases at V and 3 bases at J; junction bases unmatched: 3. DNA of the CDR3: TGTGCCAGCAGCACCGACAGGGACACTGAAGCTTTCTTT. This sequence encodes CASSTDRDTEAFF.

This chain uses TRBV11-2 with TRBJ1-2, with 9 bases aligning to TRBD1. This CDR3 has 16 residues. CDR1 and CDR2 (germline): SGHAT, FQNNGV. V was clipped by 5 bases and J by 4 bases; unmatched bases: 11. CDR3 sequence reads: CASSPRYRGRVYGYTF. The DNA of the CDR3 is TGTGCCAGCAGCCCCCGGTACAGGGGGCGCGTCTATGGCTACACCTTC.

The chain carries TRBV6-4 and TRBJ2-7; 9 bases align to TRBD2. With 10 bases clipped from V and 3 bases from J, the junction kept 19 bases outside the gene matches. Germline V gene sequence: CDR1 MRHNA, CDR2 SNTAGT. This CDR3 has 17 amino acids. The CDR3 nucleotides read TGTGCCACAATAGGGGGCGACAGGACTAGCGTGGTCTACGAGCAGTACTTC. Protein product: CATIGGDRTSVVYEQYF.